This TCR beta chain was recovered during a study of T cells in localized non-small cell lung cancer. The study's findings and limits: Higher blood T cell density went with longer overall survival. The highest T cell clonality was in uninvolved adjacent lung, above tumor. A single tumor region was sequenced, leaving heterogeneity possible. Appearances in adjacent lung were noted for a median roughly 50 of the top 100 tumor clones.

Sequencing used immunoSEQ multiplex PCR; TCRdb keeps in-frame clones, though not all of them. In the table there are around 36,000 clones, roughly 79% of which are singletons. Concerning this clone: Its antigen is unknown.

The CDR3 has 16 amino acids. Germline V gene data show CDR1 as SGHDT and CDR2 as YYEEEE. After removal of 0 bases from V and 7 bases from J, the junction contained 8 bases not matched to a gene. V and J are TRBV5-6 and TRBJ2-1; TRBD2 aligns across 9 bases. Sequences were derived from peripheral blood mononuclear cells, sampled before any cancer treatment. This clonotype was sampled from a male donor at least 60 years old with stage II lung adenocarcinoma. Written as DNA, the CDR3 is TGTGCCAGCAGCTTGGCCGTTAGCGGGAGAGGGAATGAGCAGTTCTTC. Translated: CASSLAVSGRGNEQFF. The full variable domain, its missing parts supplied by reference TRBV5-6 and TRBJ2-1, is DAGVTQSPTHLIKTRGQQVTLRCSPKSGHDTVSWYQQALGQGPQFIFQYYEEEERQRGNFPDRFSGHQFPNYSSELNVNALLLGDSALYLCASSLAVSGRGNEQFFGPGTRLTVL.